This is a list of T cell receptor beta chains from one sample in a study of cytomegalovirus exposure and HLA in healthy donors. Assay: immunoSEQ multiplex PCR; the TCRdb copy retains only in-frame clones and omits some. The table records about 120,000 clones, 50% to 65% of them present only once. Sample: PBMCs. Receptors originate from a man aged 35 to 55 in good health and CMV-seropositive. The CDR3 runs from the conserved cysteine through the conserved F or W. The order of the fields is D gene, V gene, clone size, J gene, CDR3 DNA, CDR3 protein. The D gene is left open where the match is weak. Clone size is given for some rows only: seen once, a few or many times, or a class if the clone is expanded.

-,TRBV4-2,-,TRBJ2-1,TGTGCCAGCAGCCAAGATTTGAGCTCCTACAATGAGCAGTTCTTC,CASSQDLSSYNEQFF
-,TRBV7-9,few,TRBJ2-7,TGTGCCAGCAGCCCGACCACTTACAGGTCCAGCTCCTACGAGCAGTACTTC,CASSPTTYRSSSYEQYF
TRBD1,TRBV6-5,-,TRBJ1-2,TGTGCCAGCAGTTCGGGGGACAGAGACTATGGCTACACCTTC,CASSSGDRDYGYTF
-,TRBV7-2,-,TRBJ1-2,TGTGCCAGCAGCTGGATGAACGGAGATGGCTACACCTTC,CASSWMNGDGYTF
-,TRBV7-9,-,TRBJ1-1,TGTGCCAGCAGCCCCGCTGTCGGACTGTCCACTGAAGCTTTCTTT,CASSPAVGLSTEAFF
TRBD1,TRBV28,-,TRBJ1-5,TGTGCCAGCAGTCCACGACAGGGGAGAAGAGGACCCCAGCATTTT,CASSPRQGRRGPQHF
TRBD1,TRBV7-3,-,TRBJ2-2,TGTGCCAGCAGCCCCGGGACAGGGGTGTACACCGGGGAGCTGTTTTTT,CASSPGTGVYTGELFF
-,TRBV11-2,-,TRBJ1-6,TGTGCCAGCAGGATTAGCTTGTATTCACCCCTCCACTTT,CASRISLYSPLHF
-,TRBV29-1,-,TRBJ2-2,TGCAGCGTCGCAACGGGGTTCGCGAACACCGGGGAGCTGTTTTTT,CSVATGFANTGELFF
-,TRBV7-9,-,TRBJ1-5,TGTGCCAGCAGCTTAGAGCGGGTAGGGTTGGGCAATCAGCCCCAGCATTTT,CASSLERVGLGNQPQHF
TRBD1,TRBV7-9,-,TRBJ2-5,TGTGCCAGCAGATTCGGACAGGGGGTACGGGAGACCCAGTACTTC,CASRFGQGVRETQYF
-,TRBV10-3,-,TRBJ2-5,TGTGCCATCACCCAGGACCAAGAGACCCAGTACTTC,CAITQDQETQYF
-,TRBV5-1,few,TRBJ1-2,TGCGCCAGCAGCTTGGGCGGGACCGATAACTATGGCTACACCTTC,CASSLGGTDNYGYTF
TRBD1,TRBV25-1,-,TRBJ2-1,TGTGCCAGCAGTTCAGGGGGCAACTACAATGAGCAGTTCTTC,CASSSGGNYNEQFF
TRBD2,TRBV15,few,TRBJ2-1,TGTGCCACCAGGGGAGGGGCTAGCGGGTACAATGAGCAGTTCTTC,CATRGGASGYNEQFF
TRBD1,TRBV7-2,-,TRBJ1-2,TGTGCCAGCAGCCTAGAGACAGGGGGCCATAGCTACACCTTC,CASSLETGGHSYTF
TRBD1,TRBV6-5,-,TRBJ1-2,TGTGCCAGCAGTTTGGGGACAGGGGCCGGCTACACCTTC,CASSLGTGAGYTF
TRBD1,TRBV15,once,TRBJ1-6,TGTGCCACCAGCAGGGGAAAGGACAGGGGAGATTCACCCCTCCACTTT,CATSRGKDRGDSPLHF
-,TRBV2,few,TRBJ2-5,TGTGCCAGCATATGGCGGCAAGAGACCCAGTACTTC,CASIWRQETQYF
-,TRBV5-6,-,TRBJ2-3,TGTGCCAGCAGCTTGGATGTCGGACACACAGATACGCAGTATTTT,CASSLDVGHTDTQYF
-,TRBV7-3,few,TRBJ2-2,TGTGCCAGCAGCTCCCAGGGGACCACCGGGGAGCTGTTTTTT,CASSSQGTTGELFF
-,TRBV2,-,TRBJ2-1,TGTGCCAGCACTGAAGATTACTACAATGAGCAGTTCTTC,CASTEDYYNEQFF
TRBD1,TRBV13,-,TRBJ2-7,TGTGCCAGCAGCTTAGAGGGGGCTCCTTCCTACGAGCAGTACTTC,CASSLEGAPSYEQYF
TRBD2,TRBV5-4,-,TRBJ2-3,TGTGCCAGCAGCGTAGCGGGAACAGATACGCAGTATTTT,CASSVAGTDTQYF
TRBD2,TRBV11-3,-,TRBJ2-1,TGTGCCAGCAGCCTAACTCAGGGCGGGAGCGTATCTAGCTCCTACAATGAGCAGTTCTTC,CASSLTQGGSVSSSYNEQFF
TRBD2,TRBV6-1,-,TRBJ2-3,TGTGCCAGCAGTGGACGGACTAGCGGGAGGTCAGATACGCAGTATTTT,CASSGRTSGRSDTQYF
TRBD1,TRBV15,few,TRBJ1-4,TGTGCCACCAGCAGAGCCGCGGGAACAGGGGGGGACGAAAAACTGTTTTTT,CATSRAAGTGGDEKLFF
-,TRBV12-2,-,TRBJ2-1,TGTGCAAGTCGCTTCAGCCAGGACAGGGGTTCCTACAATGAGCAGTTCTTC,CASRFSQDRGSYNEQFF
TRBD1,TRBV7-9,-,TRBJ2-7,TGTGCCAGCAGCTCAACTCCGGGACAGGGATTCTCCTACGAGCAGTACTTC,CASSSTPGQGFSYEQYF
-,TRBV19,once,TRBJ2-5,TGTGCCAGTAGTATACGGAGAGAAATCCAAGAGACCCAGTACTTC,CASSIRREIQETQYF
-,TRBV11-2,-,TRBJ2-7,TGTGCCAGCAGCCCCCCTAGCGCCTCCTACGAGCAGTACTTC,CASSPPSASYEQYF
-,TRBV6-4,-,TRBJ1-5,TGTGCCAGGGGGCAGGAGCCCCAGCATTTT,CARGQEPQHF
-,TRBV5-1,-,TRBJ2-1,TGCGCCAGCAGTACAGGAATCACCGACTACAATGAGCAGTTCTTC,CASSTGITDYNEQFF
-,TRBV4-1,-,TRBJ2-5,TGCGCCAGCAGTCAGGACATACGGACCCAGTACTTC,CASSQDIRTQYF
TRBD2,TRBV7-2,-,TRBJ2-7,TGTGCCAGCAGCCCCCAGACTAGCGTCTCCTACGAGCAGTACTTC,CASSPQTSVSYEQYF
TRBD1,TRBV28,-,TRBJ1-1,TGTGCCAGCAGTTCAGGACAGGGTATCACTGAAGCTTTCTTT,CASSSGQGITEAFF
-,TRBV9,-,TRBJ2-2,TGTGCCAGCAGCGTATCCCACAGGGAAGTCGGGGAGCTGTTTTTT,CASSVSHREVGELFF
-,TRBV12-2,-,TRBJ1-5,TGTGCAAGTCGCTTAGGGCCCCCGGACAGGGGGTTTAGCAATCAGCCCCAGCATTTT,CASRLGPPDRGFSNQPQHF
TRBD1,TRBV30,few,TRBJ1-1,TGTGCCTGGAGTCTCCCGGACAGGACGAACACTGAAGCTTTCTTT,CAWSLPDRTNTEAFF
-,TRBV10-3,-,TRBJ2-2,TGTGCCATCAGTGGGGGCAGGGTGGTTCCTACCGGGGAGCTGTTTTTT,CAISGGRVVPTGELFF
TRBD2,TRBV5-1,-,TRBJ2-7,TGCGCCAGCAGCTGGACTAGCGGTTCCTACGAGCAGTACTTC,CASSWTSGSYEQYF
-,TRBV19,-,TRBJ1-2,TGTGCCACCTGGACAGCAAATGGCTACACCTTC,CATWTANGYTF
-,TRBV6-5,-,TRBJ2-7,TGTGCCAGCAGTTACGCGGCAGCATACGAGCAGTACTTC,CASSYAAAYEQYF
TRBD2,TRBV30,-,TRBJ2-1,TGTGCCTGGAGGGGAGGGCCGGGGAGGAATGAGCAGTTCTTC,CAWRGGPGRNEQFF
TRBD2,TRBV4-1,-,TRBJ2-3,TGCGCCAGCAGCCAAGGGCTCTGGACTAGCACGGGCCCAGATACGCAGTATTTT,CASSQGLWTSTGPDTQYF
TRBD2,TRBV7-7,-,TRBJ2-5,TGTGCTAGCAGCATAGGACTAGCGGGGCTCCAAGAGACCCAGTACTTC,CASSIGLAGLQETQYF
-,TRBV11-2,-,TRBJ2-2,TGTGCCAGCAGCCAGGGAAGCGCCGGGGAGCTGTTTTTT,CASSQGSAGELFF
TRBD1,TRBV30,-,TRBJ1-4,TGTGCCTGCAAGGAGACAGGGGGCAATGAAAAACTGTTTTTT,CACKETGGNEKLFF
-,TRBV4-2,once,TRBJ1-3,TGTGCCAGCAGCCAAGATGAGGCAGGGGCTGGAAACACCATATATTTT,CASSQDEAGAGNTIYF
TRBD1,TRBV28,-,TRBJ1-4,TGTGCCAGCAGTCCGGGACAGAGTAATGAAAAACTGTTTTTT,CASSPGQSNEKLFF
TRBD1,TRBV7-9,-,TRBJ2-7,TGTGCCAGCAGCTTGACAGGGGATCCCTACTACTTC,CASSLTGDPYYF